This T cell receptor (beta chain) came from a study of Graves' ophthalmopathy and Graves' hyperthyroidism. Trimming removed 2 bases from V and 0 bases from J, with 8 bases in between. The CDR3 runs 15 residues. Germline V gene sequence: CDR1 MNHEY, CDR2 SVGEGT. The authors amplified TCR beta CDR3 regions, and they did so from RNA transcripts for repertoire sequencing. RT-PCR in the first round used HTBI primers; a second-round multiplex PCR followed. TCRdb itself ran the multiplex PCR reads through MiXCR, one entry per CDR3 protein. The sample carries roughly 610,000 distinct CDR3 sequences, roughly 20% recorded once. This clonotype showed up just a few times. Pregnant or lactating patients and those with other autoimmune diseases or uncontrolled infections were excluded.

The receptor was isolated from a woman between 18 and 29 years old with stable Graves' hyperthyroidism. Some clones in this sample may be carry-over from other donors' samples. This rearrangement joins TRBV6-2 or TRBV6-3 to TRBJ1-5, with a possible D match to TRBD1 (5 bases). Specimen: peripheral blood. CDR3 sequence reads: CASSYRGSSNQPQHF. In DNA form, the CDR3 reads TGTGCCAGCAGTTACCGGGGGTCTAGCAATCAGCCCCAGCATTTT.